This passage covers 26 T cell receptor beta chains from one sample sequenced in a study of tumor and adjacent non-tumor tissue in lung cancer. TCRbeta libraries were built with three rounds of nested PCR, modified from ARM-PCR. TCRdb reanalysed the multiplex PCR reads using MiXCR and keeps one entry per CDR3 protein. The data show more than 85,000 distinct CDR3 sequences, with more than 60% seen just once and 15% held by the top ten. This sample's RNA came from whole unsorted tissue. The sequenced sample was lung tumor tissue. These receptors all come from a man in his 70s with non-small cell lung cancer.

A few counts support this clonotype. J is TRBJ2-7 and V is TRBV30; 9 bases match TRBD2. V shed 2 bases, J shed 3 bases, and the junction held 14 bases outside the gene matches. In germline, CDR1 is GTSNPN, CDR2 SVGIG (reference sequence). CDR3 length: 17 residues. The CDR3 sequence: CAWSSVAGVTTNYEQYF. Here the CDR3 DNA reads TGTGCCTGGAGTTCGGTAGCGGGGGTTACCACAAACTACGAGCAGTACTTC. The whole variable domain, remainder taken from reference TRBV30 and TRBJ2-7, is SQTIHQWPATLVQPVGSPLSLECTVEGTSNPNLYWYRQAAGRGLQLLFYSVGIGQISSEVPQNLSASRPQDRQFILSSKKLLLSDSGFYLCAWSSVAGVTTNYEQYFGPGTRLTVT.

For this clonotype: A much larger clone differs by one base, so this may be a read error. Since no conserved phenylalanine or tryptophan closes the CDR3, a read error is the likely cause. The chain couples TRBV6-5 to TRBJ2-1; D unresolved. Trimming removed 0 bases at V and 0 bases at J, with 6 bases between. This CDR3 is built from 15 residues. Germline-derived CDR1 and CDR2 are MNHEY and SVGAGI. CDR3: CASSYSSGSYNEQFI. The CDR3 nucleotides read TGTGCCAGCAGTTACTCTAGTGGCTCCTACAATGAGCAGTTCATC.

About this clonotype: At one of its ends the junction is not consistent with the germline gene, which may arise from a read error. The chain couples TRBV6-5 to TRBJ2-4, with 8 bases identical to TRBD2. The CDR3 has 16 amino acids. Germline V gives CDR1 MNHEY, CDR2 SVGAGI. CDR3 nucleotide sequence: TGTGCCAGCAGTTACTCGATTAGCGGGGACAAAAGCATTCAGTACTTC. It translates to CASSYSISGDKSIQYF.

The sample holds a few counts of this clonotype. A much larger clone differs by one base, so this may be a read error. The rearrangement links TRBV6-6 to TRBJ2-7, with D possibly TRBD2 on 6 matching bases. Germline loops: CDR1 MNHNY, CDR2 SVGAGI (reference sequence). V gave up 5 bases and J gave up 6 bases, with 20 bases separating them. CDR3 size: 15 residues. CDR3 residues: CASSGRRDGGPEQYF. CDR3 coding DNA: TGTGCCAGCAGTGGAAGGCGGGACGGTGGGCCCGAGCAGTACTTC.

The rearrangement joins TRBV6-1 to TRBJ2-7; D is perhaps TRBD2 (5 bases). The germline V and J ends were trimmed by 6 bases and 0 bases, with 18 bases remaining between them. Germline loops: CDR1 MNHNS, CDR2 SASEGT. The CDR3 is 16 amino acids. The CDR3 DNA follows: TGTGCCAGCAGCCCTCATGGAGAGGGCATCTCCTACGAGCAGTACTTC. Protein product: CASSPHGEGISYEQYF.

This clonotype was detected only once. This CDR3 reads CANRESGNTGELFF. As DNA, the CDR3 is TGTGCCAACAGGGAGTCCGGAAACACCGGGGAGCTGTTTTTT. V and J are TRBV12-3 or TRBV12-4 and TRBJ2-2; weak D call: TRBD1 (6 bases). The CDR3 totals 14 residues. The V end was cut by 10 bases, the J end by 2 bases, with 14 bases between.

Of note for this clonotype: The junction differs from germline at one of its ends, possibly a read error. This rearrangement joins TRBV28 to TRBJ1-5; D may be TRBD1 (5 bases). This CDR3 is 15 amino acids long. Germline values: CDR1 MDHEN, CDR2 SYDVKM. The CDR3 region is CANSSRDQAYQSQHF. The CDR3 nucleotides are TGTGCCAACAGTAGCCGGGACCAGGCATATCAGTCCCAGCATTTT.

In this sample, this clonotype turned up many times. The chain carries TRBV28 and TRBJ1-2; 9 bases match TRBD1. This CDR3 is 16 amino acids long. Trimming at V came to 5 bases and at J to 1 base, leaving 8 bases not matched to a gene. Germline loops: CDR1 MDHEN, CDR2 SYDVKM. CDR3 in amino acids: CASSLLQGANNYGYTF. Here the CDR3 DNA reads TGTGCCAGCAGTCTCCTACAGGGGGCAAATAACTATGGCTACACCTTC.

On this clonotype: One end of the junction fails to match germline, which may point to a read error. The chain is built from TRBV11-2 and TRBJ2-2, with D possibly matching TRBD2 (5 bases). In germline, CDR1 is SGHAT, CDR2 FQNNGV. The CDR3 contains 15 residues. CDR3 coding DNA: TGTGTCAGCAGCTCGGAAGCGGATGCGGCCGGGGAGCTGTTTTTT. Translated, it gives CVSSSEADAAGELFF.

This clonotype has a count of ten or more. This rearrangement joins TRBV4-2 to TRBJ2-1, with 9 bases identical to TRBD2. J was trimmed by 8 bases and V by 4 bases; bases with no gene match: 9. This CDR3 is 15 amino acids long. Germline V gene sequence: CDR1 LGHNA, CDR2 YNFKEQ. The CDR3 sequence: CASSRGLATVHEQFF. Written as DNA, the CDR3 is TGTGCCAGCAGCCGAGGACTAGCGACAGTACATGAGCAGTTCTTC.

To note about this clonotype: Germline and junction disagree at one end, which may indicate a read error. This chain connects TRBV29-1 to TRBJ1-5, with D perhaps matching TRBD1 (6 bases). Germline V gene sequence: CDR1 SQVTM, CDR2 ANQGSEA. The CDR3 spans 17 residues. The CDR3 spells CNVEETGLGSENQPQHF. The CDR3 coding sequence is TGCAACGTTGAAGAAACAGGGCTGGGCTCTGAAAACCAGCCCCAGCATTTT.

This clonotype has just a few counts. Relative to the germline gene, one junction end is altered; a read error may explain this. V is TRBV14 and J is TRBJ1-1, with 8 bases that match TRBD1. The CDR3 has 17 residues. Germline CDR1 SGHDN, CDR2 FVKESK. CDR3 sequence reads: CVSSQDFSQGALAEAFF. In nucleotides, the CDR3 is TGTGTCAGCAGCCAAGATTTTTCCCAGGGGGCGCTTGCTGAAGCTTTCTTT.

A word on this clonotype: A read error may account for a junction end that differs from germline. CDR3 bases: TGTGCCAGCAGCTCCCCGAGGGAGAGAGGGGGCTCTGGGGCCAATGTCCCGACTTTC. Residues: CASSSPRERGGSGANVPTF. The chain links TRBV11-2 to TRBJ2-6, with 7 bases identical to TRBD1. The CDR3 is 19 amino acids. Germline V gene data show CDR1 as SGHAT and CDR2 as FQNNGV.

Regarding this clonotype: A junction boundary mismatches the germline segment, possibly from a read error. This chain connects TRBV11-2 to TRBJ2-3; possibly TRBD2 for D (6 bases). CDR1 and CDR2 (germline): SGHAT, FQNNGV. The CDR3 is 18 amino acids. CDR3 loop: CTSSTGLTGPLSTDTQYF. DNA for the CDR3: TGTACCAGCAGCACTGGACTAACGGGGCCCTTGAGCACAGATACGCAGTATTTT.

This clonotype turned up a few times. This CDR3 is CASSLGSYTGELFF. The CDR3 DNA follows: TGCGCCAGCAGCTTGGGCAGTTACACCGGGGAGCTGTTTTTT. The chain links TRBV5-1 to TRBJ2-2, with D unclear. There are 14 residues in the CDR3. In germline, CDR1 is SGHRS, CDR2 YFSETQ. Trimming took 0 bases from V and 3 from J, leaving 6 bases between them. Using reference TRBV5-1 and TRBJ2-2 for the parts outside the CDR3, the full variable domain is KAGVTQTPRYLIKTRGQQVTLSCSPISGHRSVSWYQQTPGQGLQFLFEYFSETQRNKGNFPGRFSGRQFSNSRSEMNVSTLELGDSALYLCASSLGSYTGELFFGEGSRLTVL.

This clonotype was found a few times. With a much larger clone just one base away, this may be a read error. The gene calls are TRBV20-1 and TRBJ2-7; no firm D call. CDR3 length: 13 amino acids. V lost 3 bases and J 4 bases, leaving 13 bases between the germline ends. Germline V gene lookup returns CDR1 DFQATT and CDR2 SNEGSKA (reference sequence). The CDR3 nucleotides read TGCAGTGCTAGTACACTACTTCGTTACGAGCAGTACTTC. Encoded protein: CSASTLLRYEQYF.

This clonotype occurred once. Germline is not matched at one junction end, which may reflect a read error. This rearrangement joins TRBV12-3 or TRBV12-4 to TRBJ1-1; D is perhaps TRBD1 (5 bases). This CDR3 is 14 amino acids long. The CDR3 loop reads CASTRIRGETEAYF. As DNA, the CDR3 is TGTGCCAGCACTCGCATAAGGGGCGAGACTGAAGCTTACTTT.

This clonotype appeared once. It is likely a read error, because the conserved phenylalanine at the end of the CDR3 is missing. It is unclear where the CDR3 begins or ends on the DNA, so no DNA is shown, and the CDR3 is as TCRdb lists it. The chain carries TRBV4-2 and TRBJ2-7; the table's D call, TRBD1, was not checked against the DNA. From germline, CDR1 is LGHNA and CDR2 YNFKEQ. The CDR3 has 16 residues if both end residues are counted. The CDR3 loop reads CASSPRTGGRSYEQYL.

The genes are TRBV7-9 and TRBJ2-2; tentative D call: TRBD2 (6 bases). Germline V gene lookup returns CDR1 SEHNR and CDR2 FQNEAQ (reference sequence). There are 17 residues in the CDR3. The V end was cut by 0 bases, the J end by 0 bases, with 11 bases between. The CDR3 DNA reads as TGTGCCAGCAGCTTAGCGGGTGGCGGGACGAACACCGGGGAGCTGTTTTTT. Protein: CASSLAGGGTNTGELFF. Using reference TRBV7-9 and TRBJ2-2 for the parts outside the CDR3, the full variable domain is DTGVSQNPRHKITKRGQNVTFRCDPISEHNRLYWYRQTLGQGPEFLTYFQNEAQLEKSRLLSDRFSAERPKGSFSTLEIQRTEQGDSAMYLCASSLAGGGTNTGELFFGEGSRLTVL.

To note about this clonotype: The conserved final phenylalanine or tryptophan is absent from the CDR3, which likely points to a read error. The J gene is TRBJ2-1, the V gene TRBV11-2; the D gene is possibly TRBD2 (6 bases). Germline V gene sequence: CDR1 SGHAT, CDR2 FQNNGV. Deletions cut 4 bases from V and 4 bases from J, with 11 bases between. The CDR3 contains 14 residues. CDR3 residues: CASSYGGYYNEQFS. The CDR3 region has the DNA TGTGCCAGCAGCTACGGGGGTTATTACAATGAGCAGTTCTCC.

Comments on this clonotype: The junction does not match germline at one end; this may be a read error. V is TRBV11-2 and J is TRBJ2-7, with D unresolved. Looked up from germline, CDR1 is SGHAT and CDR2 is FQNNGV. The CDR3 runs 15 residues. The chain's CDR3 is CVSSLAGSSGYRQYF. In nucleotides, the CDR3 is TGTGTCAGCAGCTTAGCCGGGTCCTCAGGTTACAGGCAGTACTTC.

This clonotype came up many times. The chain recombines TRBV29-1 with TRBJ1-1; 8 nucleotides line up with TRBD1. This CDR3 spans 13 amino acids. CDR1 and CDR2 (germline): SQVTM, ANQGSEA. V lost 6 bases and J lost 4; bases outside the gene matches: 7. CDR3 bases: TGCAGCGTGGGCAGGGGGCAGGGCACTGAAGCTTTCTTT. This codes for CSVGRGQGTEAFF.

V gene TRBV5-1 combines with J gene TRBJ1-6, with D unresolved. V was shortened by 4 bases and J by 8 bases, with 16 bases between the two germline ends. The CDR3 spans 15 residues. CDR1 and CDR2 (germline): SGHRS, YFSETQ. The CDR3 nucleotides read TGCGCCAGCAGCCCCGAGGTAGGGTGGGATTCACCCCTCCACTTT. Protein: CASSPEVGWDSPLHF.

About this clonotype: Mismatch with germline at one junction end may stem from a read error. V usage is TRBV11-2 and J usage is TRBJ2-5; D might be TRBD2 (6 bases). Germline V CDR1 and CDR2: SGHAT, FQNNGV. This CDR3 region has 15 residues. CDR3 protein: CANTLGASGGKTRYF. The CDR3 DNA reads TGTGCCAACACCCTAGGGGCCTCAGGAGGGAAGACCCGGTACTTC.

A note on this clonotype: Since a much larger clone is just one base distant, this may be a read error. The chain employs TRBV12-3 or TRBV12-4 and TRBJ1-1; D gene ambiguous. CDR3 length: 14 residues. CDR3 coding DNA: TGTGCCAGCAGGTTTAATATGGGGAACACTGAAACTTTCTTT. This translates into CASRFNMGNTETFF.

The chain joins TRBV11-2 to TRBJ1-1, with D possibly being TRBD1 (6 bases). The germline gives CDR1 SGHAT, CDR2 FQNNGV. The V gene lost 9 bases and the J gene lost 5 bases, with 31 bases spanning the gap. CDR3 length: 18 amino acids. The CDR3 here is CASSGLHGTIFRETEAFF. CDR3 in DNA: TGTGCCAGTAGCGGGCTTCATGGGACAATCTTTAGGGAAACTGAAGCTTTCTTT. Using reference TRBV11-2 and TRBJ1-1 for the parts outside the CDR3, the full variable domain is EAGVAQSPRYKIIEKRQSVAFWCNPISGHATLYWYQQILGQGPKLLIQFQNNGVVDDSQLPKDRFSAERLKGVDSTLKIQPAKLEDSAVYLCASSGLHGTIFRETEAFFGQGTRLTVV.